The source of this TCR beta chain is a study of cytomegalovirus exposure and HLA in healthy donors. Whole-study context: Among the roughly 400 genotyped donors, about 81% were placed in the Caucasian-associated ancestry cluster.

In regard to this clone: Its specificity is not known.

Study observations and caveats: Reported performance of the classifier showed diagnosis of cytomegalovirus status with high specificity and sensitivity. A later examination showed that TCR association rates differed by HLA locus, with DRB1 most and HLA-C fewest.

PCR was performed using 60 Vbeta and 13 Jbeta primers. Assay: immunoSEQ multiplex PCR; the TCRdb copy retains only in-frame clones and omits some. The sample lists around 130,000 clones, 83% occurring once. V was cut by 0 bases and J by 8 bases, with 5 bases left in between. Germline CDR1 reads GTSNPN; CDR2 reads SVGIG (reference sequence). The CDR3 sequence is 11 residues long. Sequenced material: PBMCs. The receptor's source is a girl aged 2 to 10 in good health and CMV-seronegative. V is TRBV30 and J is TRBJ2-1; D not certain. This CDR3 is CAWSVSDEQFF. In DNA form, the CDR3 reads TGTGCCTGGAGTGTAAGCGATGAGCAGTTCTTC. The full variable domain, with the rest looked up from reference TRBV30 and TRBJ2-1, is SQTIHQWPATLVQPVGSPLSLECTVEGTSNPNLYWYRQAAGRGLQLLFYSVGIGQISSEVPQNLSASRPQDRQFILSSKKLLLSDSGFYLCAWSVSDEQFFGPGTRLTVL.